This T cell receptor beta chain originates from a study of pediatric ulcerative colitis. Rectal tissue came from one to two pinch biopsies taken at colonoscopy. Sequencing was at survey level. The method was immunoSEQ multiplex PCR; TCRdb's version includes in-frame clones alone and lacks a portion of them. This sample carries around 22,000 clones, about two thirds of them seen once, and the ten largest clones take 15%. The J segment lost 6 bases and the V segment lost 5 bases, leaving 8 bases of the junction unmatched. From germline, CDR1 is KGHSH and CDR2 LQKENI. The CDR3 extends over 16 amino acids. Overall study findings and caveats: All ulcerative colitis patients, but no controls, carried a couple of rectal clonotypes. Acute severe colitis showed lower rectal diversity from clonal expansions. Some T cells in rectal biopsies may come from blood, especially with overt colitis.

Worth noting for this clone: Its target is unknown.

This receptor was taken from a boy between 10 and 17 years old with severe ulcerative colitis. The gene calls are TRBV18 and TRBJ2-1; 12 bases map to TRBD1. The sequenced sample was gut tissue. CDR3 amino acids: CASSENPGQGANEQFF. For the CDR3, the DNA is TGTGCCAGCTCAGAAAACCCGGGACAGGGGGCCAATGAGCAGTTCTTC.